The 17 T cell receptor beta chains below come from one sample, sequenced in a study of shared clonotypes between healthy human individuals. CD45RO-negative cells were positively selected for CCR7, leaving out terminally differentiated effector memory CD45RA+ cells. Produced via immunoSEQ multiplex PCR; TCRdb's table is partial and in-frame only. Of some 2 million clones listed, approximately 94% are singletons. Sequences were obtained from naive CD8+ T cells sorted from blood. Receptors were obtained from a young man in good health.

This chain uses TRBV5-1 with TRBJ1-1; no clear D. V was clipped by 0 bases and J by 4 bases, with 7 bases between them. CDR3 size: 13 residues. In germline, CDR1 is SGHRS, CDR2 YFSETQ. This CDR3 reads CASSLALGTEAFF. The CDR3 DNA sequence: TGCGCCAGCAGCTTGGCCTTGGGCACTGAAGCTTTCTTT.

This clone was observed a single time. Additional DNA sequences in this sample encode the identical CDR3. The chain carries TRBV9 and TRBJ1-2; tentatively, D is TRBD1 (5 bases). From germline, CDR1 is SGDLS and CDR2 YYNGEE. V was clipped by 0 bases and J by 2 bases, with 8 bases between them. This CDR3 is built from 14 residues. In nucleotides, the CDR3 is TGTGCCAGCAGCGTAGGACAGACCAACTATGGCTACACCTTC. Translation: CASSVGQTNYGYTF.

The chain has TRBV4-3 and TRBJ1-1; D is uncertain. The CDR3 spans 14 residues. CDR1 LGHNA and CDR2 YSLEER come from the germline V gene. The V end was cut by 0 bases, the J end by 0 bases, with 5 bases between. The CDR3 sequence is CASSQDTMNTEAFF. The CDR3, as DNA: TGCGCCAGCAGCCAAGATACGATGAACACTGAAGCTTTCTTT.

The rearrangement joins TRBV13 to TRBJ2-7, with a tentative D call TRBD2 (6 bases). Trimming removed 3 bases at V and 6 bases at J, with 15 bases between. This CDR3 spans 14 amino acids. Per the germline V gene, CDR1 is PRHDT and CDR2 is FYEKMQ (reference sequence). The CDR3 sequence: CASSFPLEGGEQYF. The CDR3 DNA reads TGTGCCAGCAGCTTCCCCCTCGAGGGAGGCGAGCAGTACTTC.

V is TRBV4-1 and J is TRBJ2-7; 7 nucleotides line up with TRBD2. V trimming: 4 bases; J trimming: 0 bases; junction bases outside the gene matches: 6. The CDR3 spans 15 residues. CDR1 and CDR2 from the germline V gene are MGHRA and YSYEKL. The CDR3 DNA is TGCGCCAGCAGCCCAATGGGGGGGAGCTCCTACGAGCAGTACTTC. Encoded protein: CASSPMGGSSYEQYF.

In nucleotides, the CDR3 is TGTGCCAGCAGCATAATAGCGGGAGAGACCCAGTACTTC. It encodes CASSIIAGETQYF. The chain uses TRBV7-2 and TRBJ2-5; 7 bases agree with TRBD2. This CDR3 comprises 13 residues. J was trimmed by 4 bases and V by 5 bases; bases with no gene match: 4. Germline V gene lookup returns CDR1 SGHTA and CDR2 FQGNSA.

About this clone itself: The same CDR3 also results from other DNA sequences found in this sample. This chain links TRBV30 with TRBJ1-4; a weak D match, TRBD1 (5 bases). Per germline, CDR1 GTSNPN and CDR2 SVGIG (reference sequence). Between the trimmed V and J ends, which lost 4 bases and 0 bases, there was a span of 6 bases. The CDR3 is 13 amino acids. The chain's CDR3 is CAWTGTTNEKLFF. The CDR3 DNA follows: TGTGCCTGGACAGGGACAACTAATGAAAAACTGTTTTTT.

The rearrangement links TRBV30 to TRBJ1-1; D not resolved. Germline loops: CDR1 GTSNPN, CDR2 SVGIG (reference sequence). This CDR3 has 13 residues. Trimming took 4 bases from V and 0 from J, leaving 9 bases between them. The CDR3 DNA sequence: TGTGCCTGGAACAAGGACCTGAACACTGAAGCTTTCTTT. Encoded protein: CAWNKDLNTEAFF. Supplemented by reference TRBV30 and TRBJ1-1, the full variable domain reads SQTIHQWPATLVQPVGSPLSLECTVEGTSNPNLYWYRQAAGRGLQLLFYSVGIGQISSEVPQNLSASRPQDRQFILSSKKLLLSDSGFYLCAWNKDLNTEAFFGQGTRLTVV.

This chain links TRBV2 with TRBJ2-5, with TRBD1 identical over 8 bases. After removal of 5 bases from V and 6 bases from J, the junction contained 8 bases not matched to a gene. The CDR3 spans 14 residues. CDR1 is SNHLY, CDR2 FYNNEI, per germline. The CDR3 DNA is TGTGCCAGCAGTCCTGGACAGGGTTTGAAGACCCAGTACTTC. It encodes CASSPGQGLKTQYF.

The chain recombines TRBV7-6 with TRBJ2-1; D might be TRBD2 (6 bases). This CDR3 has 11 amino acids. The V end was cut by 6 bases, the J end by 7 bases, with 7 bases between. CDR1 SGHVS and CDR2 FNYEAQ come from the germline V gene. CDR3 region: CASRGGNEQFF. In DNA, the CDR3 is TGTGCCAGCAGGGGGGGTAATGAGCAGTTCTTC.

The gene calls are TRBV6-9 and TRBJ2-1, with 10 bases lining up with TRBD2. V lost 9 bases to trimming and J lost 6 bases; unmatched junction nucleotides: 8. There are 14 residues in the CDR3. The germline CDR1 and CDR2 sequences are MNHGY and SVAAGI. This CDR3 is CARGPSGSSNEQFF. CDR3 bases: TGTGCCAGGGGACCTAGCGGGAGTAGCAATGAGCAGTTCTTC.

V and J are TRBV7-9 and TRBJ1-4, with 9 bases aligning to TRBD1. V shed 5 bases and J 5 bases; nucleotides not matched to a gene: 6. This CDR3 contains 15 residues. Germline CDR1 and CDR2: SEHNR and FQNEAQ (reference sequence). This chain's CDR3 is CASSPTGQGNEKLFF. The CDR3 DNA reads as TGTGCCAGCAGCCCCACGGGACAGGGAAATGAAAAACTGTTTTTT. The full variable domain, its missing parts supplied by reference TRBV7-9 and TRBJ1-4, is DTGVSQNPRHKITKRGQNVTFRCDPISEHNRLYWYRQTLGQGPEFLTYFQNEAQLEKSRLLSDRFSAERPKGSFSTLEIQRTEQGDSAMYLCASSPTGQGNEKLFFGSGTQLSVL.

The chain joins TRBV11-2 to TRBJ2-1; 8 bases are shared with TRBD2. The CDR3 spans 13 residues. The trim removed 8 bases at V and 8 bases at J, leaving 8 bases unmatched. Germline V gives CDR1 SGHAT, CDR2 FQNNGV. CDR3 amino acids: CASARGAWDEQFF. CDR3 DNA sequence: TGTGCCAGCGCGCGGGGGGCTTGGGATGAGCAGTTCTTC. The full variable domain, with the rest looked up from reference TRBV11-2 and TRBJ2-1, is EAGVAQSPRYKIIEKRQSVAFWCNPISGHATLYWYQQILGQGPKLLIQFQNNGVVDDSQLPKDRFSAERLKGVDSTLKIQPAKLEDSAVYLCASARGAWDEQFFGPGTRLTVL.

The CDR3 DNA sequence: TGTGCCAGCAGTGAATACGGGGTACTCCAAGAGACCCAGTACTTC. Protein sequence: CASSEYGVLQETQYF. The chain links TRBV25-1 to TRBJ2-5; tentative D call: TRBD2 (5 bases). CDR3 size: 15 residues. V dropped 0 bases and J dropped 1 base, with 9 bases sitting between them. Germline lookup yields CDR1 MGHDK and CDR2 SYGVNS.

The rearrangement links TRBV4-3 to TRBJ2-1; D might be TRBD2 (6 bases). V shed 3 bases and J shed 2 bases, with 11 bases lying between them. Germline CDR1 LGHNA, CDR2 YSLEER. The CDR3 loop spans 15 amino acids. Here the CDR3 DNA reads TGCGCCAGCAGCCAGGGACTGATCCCCTACAATGAGCAGTTCTTC. This encodes CASSQGLIPYNEQFF.

This clone was counted a single time. This sample also contains other DNA sequences that code for the same CDR3. The chain has TRBV6-5 and TRBJ2-7; 9 nucleotides line up with TRBD1. Germline assignment: CDR1 MNHEY and CDR2 SVGAGI. V dropped 5 bases and J dropped 4; count of bases not matched to a gene: 6. The CDR3 length is 14 residues. CDR3 in amino acids: CASSTGTGPYEQYF. The CDR3 coding sequence is TGTGCCAGCAGTACGGGGACAGGGCCGTACGAGCAGTACTTC.

This chain connects TRBV2 to TRBJ2-5; 12 positions agree with TRBD1. The CDR3 has 16 amino acids. Germline assignment: CDR1 SNHLY and CDR2 FYNNEI. V gave up 3 bases and J gave up 5 bases; unmatched junction bases: 7. CDR3 coding DNA: TGTGCCAGCAGTGACCTCGGGACAGGGGGCGAGGAGACCCAGTACTTC. As protein: CASSDLGTGGEETQYF.